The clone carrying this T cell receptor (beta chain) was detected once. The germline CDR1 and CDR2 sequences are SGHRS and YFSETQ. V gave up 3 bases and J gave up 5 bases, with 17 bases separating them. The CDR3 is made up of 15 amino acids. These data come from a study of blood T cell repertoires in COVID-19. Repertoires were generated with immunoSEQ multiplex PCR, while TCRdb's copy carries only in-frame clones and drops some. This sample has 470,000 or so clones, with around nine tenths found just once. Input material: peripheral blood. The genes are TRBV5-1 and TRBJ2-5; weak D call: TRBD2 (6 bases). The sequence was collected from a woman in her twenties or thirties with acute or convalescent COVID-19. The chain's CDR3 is CASSSGSPRGETQYF. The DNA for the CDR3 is TGCGCCAGCAGCTCCGGGTCCCCACGGGGGGAGACCCAGTACTTC.